Sequencing of this T cell receptor (beta chain) was carried out in a study of human T cells and chemical hapten exposure. Study-wide background: Small pooled library volume differences chiefly drove per-sample TCR yield variation.

Sample time point: healthy volunteer bleed at 6 weeks. The authors extracted total RNA from unfractionated whole blood. General study results and limits: TCRs at a frequency above 1 in 1000 stayed unchanged with DPC sensitization.

This CDR3 comprises 15 residues. Germline lookup yields CDR1 SGDLS and CDR2 YYNGEE. Trimming pared 0 bases from V and 5 bases from J, leaving 11 bases between. Library construction involved attaching unique molecular identifiers to individual cDNA molecules, which allowed quantitative, reproducible TCR counting. TCRdb ran MiXCR on the RACE reads and lists one entry per CDR3 protein. The sample lists 70,000 to 95,000 distinct CDR3 sequences, around 9.4% seen once, with 1.7% in the top ten. This clonotype was counted many times. The antigen is undetermined. The rearrangement uses TRBV9 and TRBJ1-4, with D unresolved. The sequenced sample was whole blood. The clonotype originates from a female donor in good health. Some clones in this sample may be carry-over from other donors' samples. The CDR3 DNA sequence: TGTGCCAGCAGCGTAGGACGGAGACCGAATGAAAAACTGTTTTTT. Amino acids: CASSVGRRPNEKLFF.